The 28 T cell receptor beta chains reported below all come from one sample, sequenced in a study of blood T cell repertoires in COVID-19. Generated by immunoSEQ multiplex PCR, the TCRdb table keeps only in-frame clones and is missing some. This sample yields just over 250,000 clones, of which 75% to 95% are seen a single time; 2.5% to 3% belongs to the top ten. Sequenced material: peripheral blood. These receptors all stem from a person under 35 with COVID-19, enrolled during active disease.

This clone occurred many times. The V call is TRBV28, the J call TRBJ2-3; TRBD2 matches 11 bases. Germline loops: CDR1 MDHEN, CDR2 SYDVKM. V shed 6 bases and J 3 bases; nucleotides not matched to a gene: 11. The CDR3 sequence is 17 residues long. The CDR3 protein is CASSSISLAGETDTQYF. CDR3 bases: TGTGCCAGCAGCTCGATATCACTAGCGGGAGAAACAGATACGCAGTATTTT.

The chain uses TRBV10-3 and TRBJ2-1, with 10 bases identical to TRBD2. V was pared by 10 bases and J by 5 bases, with 14 bases of the junction left unmatched. Per the germline V gene, CDR1 is ENHRY and CDR2 is SYGVKD. The CDR3 contains 16 residues. This CDR3 reads CASRAPGTSENNEQFF. CDR3 nucleotides: TGTGCCAGCCGTGCCCCCGGGACTAGCGAGAACAATGAGCAGTTCTTC.

The V and J genes are TRBV6-5 and TRBJ1-5, with 7 bases aligning to TRBD1. The J segment lost 5 bases and the V segment lost 6 bases, leaving 10 bases of the junction unmatched. There are 15 residues in the CDR3. Germline V gives CDR1 MNHEY, CDR2 SVGAGI. CDR3 residues: CASSPPTGLYQPQHF. CDR3 DNA sequence: TGTGCCAGCAGCCCACCGACAGGGCTGTATCAGCCCCAGCATTTT.

Points on this clone: Germline and junction disagree at one end, which may indicate a read error. The rearrangement links TRBV7-7 to TRBJ2-1; perhaps TRBD2 as D (5 bases). Germline CDR1 SSHAT, CDR2 FNYEAQ (reference sequence). The CDR3 sequence is 13 residues long. The CDR3 loop is CASSFGERSEQFF. In DNA form, the CDR3 reads TGTGCTAGCAGCTTTGGGGAGAGGAGTGAGCAGTTCTTC.

The rearrangement links TRBV7-2 to TRBJ2-2; TRBD1 aligns across 10 bases. Germline lookup yields CDR1 SGHTA and CDR2 FQGNSA. V lost 3 bases, J lost 5 bases, and 6 bases stayed unmatched. This CDR3 has 16 amino acids. Written as DNA, the CDR3 is TGTGCCAGCAGCTTTCGAGGACAGGGGGGGACCGGGGAGCTGTTTTTT. Its translation is CASSFRGQGGTGELFF.

The rearrangement joins TRBV30 to TRBJ1-2; TRBD1 matches 9 bases. Germline V lookup: CDR1 GTSNPN, CDR2 SVGIG (reference sequence). The CDR3 loop spans 15 amino acids. The junction had 10 bases not matched to a gene; V was cut back by 4 bases and J by 4 bases. The CDR3 reads CAWNVQGAEGYGYTF. The DNA of the CDR3 is TGTGCCTGGAACGTACAGGGGGCGGAGGGCTATGGCTACACCTTC.

The chain joins TRBV20-1 to TRBJ2-7, with D maybe TRBD2 (6 bases). Germline V gives CDR1 DFQATT, CDR2 SNEGSKA (reference sequence). Between the trimmed V and J ends, which lost 3 bases and 0 bases, there was a span of 9 bases. This CDR3 region has 13 residues. The CDR3 sequence is CSASSGVSYEQYF. DNA for the CDR3: TGCAGTGCTAGTTCGGGAGTCTCCTACGAGCAGTACTTC.

The CDR3, as DNA: TGTGCCAGCACCAGGGAGGCGGGAGGGAAAACCGAGCAGTACTTC. Its protein is CASTREAGGKTEQYF. The genes are TRBV6-5 and TRBJ2-7, with 9 bases fitting TRBD2. The ends lost 7 bases at V and 6 bases at J; junction bases unmatched: 13. The CDR3 contains 15 residues. Per the germline V gene, CDR1 is MNHEY and CDR2 is SVGAGI.

The V gene is TRBV6-2 or TRBV6-3, the J gene TRBJ2-5, with 9 bases fitting TRBD2. Unmatched junction bases numbered 3, after V lost 0 bases and J lost 4 bases. This CDR3 has 15 amino acids. Germline V lookup: CDR1 MNHEY, CDR2 SVGEGT. The chain's CDR3 is CASSYSILAGETQYF. The DNA of the CDR3 is TGTGCCAGCAGTTACTCAATACTAGCGGGAGAGACCCAGTACTTC.

The chain uses TRBV9 and TRBJ2-3, with 7 bases fitting TRBD2. CDR1 and CDR2 (germline): SGDLS, YYNGEE. This CDR3 is 16 amino acids long. The V gene end was trimmed by 0 bases and the J gene end by 3 bases; junction bases not matched to a gene: 7. The CDR3 reads CASSVALAGDTDTQYF. CDR3 in DNA: TGTGCCAGCAGCGTAGCCCTTGCGGGAGATACAGATACGCAGTATTTT.

This clone has just a few counts. The J gene is TRBJ2-7, the V gene TRBV18; D perhaps matches TRBD1 (5 bases). Trimming removed 8 bases at V and 4 bases at J, with 18 bases between. This CDR3 has 14 amino acids. CDR1 KGHSH and CDR2 LQKENI come from the germline V gene. The CDR3 nucleotides read TGTGCCAGCCATCCTCCAGGCAGGGCTTACGAGCAGTACTTC. Protein sequence: CASHPPGRAYEQYF.

The CDR3 region has the DNA TGTGCCAGCAGCTTAGGTGGCTGGGAGGGGGCCGGGGAGCTGTTTTTT. Translation gives CASSLGGWEGAGELFF. The J gene is TRBJ2-2, the V gene TRBV11-2, with a tentative D call TRBD2 (7 bases). CDR1 and CDR2 (germline): SGHAT, FQNNGV. Trimming shortened V by 1 base and J by 6 bases, and 15 bases separated the two germline ends. The CDR3 sequence is 16 residues long.

The chain combines TRBV2 with TRBJ2-1; 7 bases match TRBD2. V shed 4 bases and J 3 bases; nucleotides not matched to a gene: 3. The length of the CDR3 is 14 residues. The germline V gene encodes CDR1 SNHLY and CDR2 FYNNEI. The CDR3 nucleotides read TGTGCCAGCAGTGGGGAGGGAGTCTACAATGAGCAGTTCTTC. It specifies CASSGEGVYNEQFF.

This clone appeared a single time. The chain links TRBV9 to TRBJ2-6; the match to TRBD2 covers 9 bases. This CDR3 spans 19 amino acids. CDR1 and CDR2 from the germline V gene are SGDLS and YYNGEE. J lost 4 bases, V lost 0 bases, and 11 bases had no gene match. CDR3 in amino acids: CASSVDSGRPERGANVLTF. In nucleotides, the CDR3 is TGTGCCAGCAGCGTAGACAGCGGGAGGCCGGAACGGGGGGCCAACGTCCTGACTTTC.

A single count supports this clone. The V call is TRBV7-6, the J call TRBJ2-5; 8 bases fit TRBD1. V gave up 5 bases and J gave up 9 bases; unmatched junction bases: 14. The CDR3 length is 15 residues. Germline-derived CDR1 and CDR2 are SGHVS and FNYEAQ. CDR3: CASSPIQGDKAAQYF. Written as DNA, the CDR3 is TGTGCCAGCAGCCCCATACAGGGGGATAAGGCGGCCCAGTACTTC.

This clone has only a few counts. This rearrangement joins TRBV28 to TRBJ1-2, with TRBD1 as a possible D gene (5 bases). V lost 3 bases to trimming and J lost 8 bases, with 13 bases between them. The CDR3 is 13 amino acids. Germline V lookup: CDR1 MDHEN, CDR2 SYDVKM. The CDR3 coding sequence is TGTGCCAGCAGTTTTCGCGGGGCGCACGGCTACACCTTC. It encodes CASSFRGAHGYTF.

J is TRBJ1-4 and V is TRBV20-1; 7 bases fit TRBD1. The germline V gene encodes CDR1 DFQATT and CDR2 SNEGSKA (reference sequence). The CDR3 is made up of 11 amino acids. V dropped 7 bases and J dropped 5; count of bases not matched to a gene: 1. CDR3 protein: CSGGQNEKLFF. CDR3 DNA: TGCAGTGGGGGACAGAATGAAAAACTGTTTTTT.

The rearrangement joins TRBV10-3 to TRBJ2-2; D is unresolved. V lost 6 bases, J lost 6 bases, and 8 bases lay in between. Germline assignment: CDR1 ENHRY and CDR2 SYGVKD. This CDR3 spans 12 amino acids. The CDR3 DNA follows: TGTGCCATCAGAGACAATTCCGGGGAGCTGTTTTTT. It is translated as CAIRDNSGELFF.

This sequence joins TRBV19 and TRBJ2-1, with a weak D call TRBD2 (6 bases). Trimming pared 1 base from V and 1 base from J, leaving 8 bases between. The germline CDR1 and CDR2 sequences are LNHDA and SQIVND (reference sequence). The CDR3 loop spans 15 amino acids. The CDR3 protein is CASSIAGDSYNEQFF. For the CDR3, the DNA is TGTGCCAGTAGTATAGCGGGAGATTCCTACAATGAGCAGTTCTTC.

The chain employs TRBV12-3 or TRBV12-4 and TRBJ1-1; tentatively, D is TRBD1 (5 bases). V was cut by 6 bases and J by 8 bases, with 13 bases left in between. This CDR3 has 12 residues. The CDR3 loop is CASSPWTPEAFF. The CDR3 DNA reads TGTGCCAGCAGCCCTTGGACACCCGAAGCTTTCTTT.

The CDR3 region is CSVDQDYEQYF. In DNA form, the CDR3 reads TGCAGCGTTGATCAGGACTACGAGCAGTACTTC. This chain links TRBV29-1 with TRBJ2-7; no reliable D call. V shed 3 bases and J shed 3 bases, with 6 bases lying between them. The CDR3 consists of 11 residues. Per the germline V gene, CDR1 is SQVTM and CDR2 is ANQGSEA.

The chain uses TRBV5-5 and TRBJ2-1, with 7 bases that match TRBD1. This CDR3 has 13 amino acids. Trimming took 7 bases from V and 9 from J; bases not matched to a gene: 10. Germline CDR1 SGHKS, CDR2 YYEKEE (reference sequence). CDR3 region: CASHRGISGEQFF. CDR3 coding DNA: TGTGCCAGCCACAGGGGTATTTCGGGTGAGCAGTTCTTC.

This chain uses TRBV7-2 with TRBJ2-3; 8 nucleotides agree with TRBD2. CDR1 is SGHTA and CDR2 is FQGNSA in the germline V gene. V shed 5 bases and J 1 base; nucleotides not matched to a gene: 14. The CDR3 loop spans 18 amino acids. For the CDR3, the DNA is TGTGCCAGCAGCCCTAGGGGCGTGCTAGCGGGCGGCACAGATACGCAGTATTTT. Translated, it gives CASSPRGVLAGGTDTQYF.

Comments on this clone: The junction departs from the called germline gene at one end, perhaps through a read error. The CDR3 loop is CASSLGTGVNQPQHF. The CDR3 DNA sequence: TGTGCCAGTAGTTTAGGGACAGGGGTCAATCAGCCCCAGCATTTT. V and J are TRBV28 and TRBJ1-5; 10 bases fit TRBD1. The CDR3 is 15 amino acids. Per the germline V gene, CDR1 is MDHEN and CDR2 is SYDVKM.

The V and J genes are TRBV3-1 (or the pseudogene TRBV3-2) and TRBJ2-7, with D possibly TRBD2 on 5 matching bases. CDR1 and CDR2 from the germline V gene are LGHDT and YNNKEL (reference sequence). Trimming cost V 4 bases and J 4 bases, with 14 bases left between them. This CDR3 comprises 14 residues. The CDR3 loop is CASSLSVSGYEQYF. CDR3 nucleotides: TGTGCCAGCAGCCTATCTGTTTCGGGATACGAGCAGTACTTC.

The chain uses TRBV21-1 and TRBJ1-6; the table's D call of TRBD1 was not tested on the DNA. TRBV21-1 is designated a pseudogene. The CDR3 contains 14 residues. In nucleotides, the CDR3 is TGTGCCAGCAGCGTACAGGCATATAATTCACCCCTCCACTTT. It yields the protein CASSVQAYNSPLHF.

This clone was picked up one time. The chain combines TRBV19 with TRBJ1-4, with D unclear. The CDR3 runs to 12 residues. Trimming stripped 4 bases from V and 11 bases from J, with 11 bases between. CDR1 LNHDA and CDR2 SQIVND come from the germline V gene (reference sequence). The CDR3 nucleotides read TGTGCCAGTAGTACCTTGACCGGGAAACTGTTTTTT. This encodes CASSTLTGKLFF.

CDR3 sequence: CASKGGQGAGQPQHF. The CDR3 DNA sequence: TGTGCCAGTAAAGGTGGACAGGGGGCCGGGCAGCCCCAGCATTTT. The chain has TRBV19 and TRBJ1-5; the match to TRBD1 covers 11 bases. This CDR3 is 15 amino acids long. The V gene's germline CDR1 is LNHDA and CDR2 SQIVND (reference sequence). Trimming at V came to 7 bases and at J to 7 bases, leaving 9 bases not matched to a gene.